A selection of T cell receptor beta chains follows, all from one sample in a study of memory CD4+ T cells and cytomegalovirus serostatus. Libraries were prepared by immunoSEQ multiplex PCR; TCRdb keeps only in-frame clonotypes and omits some of them. The profile shows tens of thousands of clones, about three quarters of them singletons. Sequencing was done on a sample of memory CD4+ T cells from blood. The source is an adult in good health and CMV-seropositive. CDR3s include the opening cysteine and the closing phenylalanine or tryptophan. The D gene is left open where the match is weak. Expanded clones are given a class, and other clones once, few, many or no size at all.

j_call,v_call,d_call,clone_size,cdr3_nt,cdr3_aa
TRBJ1-4,TRBV30,TRBD1,.,TGTGCCTGGAGCGCCGGGACAGGCGGGAAAAAACTGTTTTTT,CAWSAGTGGKKLFF
TRBJ2-5,TRBV28,TRBD1,.,TGTGCCAGCAGTTCCCACGACAGGGTTGGGGAGACCCAGTACTTC,CASSSHDRVGETQYF
TRBJ1-2,TRBV6-5,.,.,TGTGCCAGCAGTTATGGTGGCTATGGCTACACCTTC,CASSYGGYGYTF
TRBJ2-7,TRBV11-2,TRBD1,.,TGTGCCAGCAGTCGTGACAACCAGGGGGCCTACGAGCAGTACTTC,CASSRDNQGAYEQYF
TRBJ2-1,TRBV29-1,TRBD2,few,TGCAGCGGGGAGGGACGGGGATCCTACAATGAGCAGTTCTTC,CSGEGRGSYNEQFF
TRBJ1-2,TRBV6-1,.,few,TGTGCCAGCAAGTCGTGGGGGGAAGGCTACACCTTC,CASKSWGEGYTF
TRBJ1-2,TRBV28,.,.,TGTGCCAGCAGTTTACCGGACGGGCAGGGGTATGGCTACACCTTC,CASSLPDGQGYGYTF
TRBJ1-2,TRBV30,.,.,TGTGCCTGGAGGCTCGGGGGGAAGGACTATGGCTACACCTTC,CAWRLGGKDYGYTF
TRBJ1-6,TRBV28,.,.,TGTGCCAGCTGGGACACAAATAATTCACCCCTCCACTTT,CASWDTNNSPLHF
TRBJ1-3,TRBV4-1,.,.,TGCGCCAGCAGCCATCCCGGGTCAGCTGGAAACACCATATATTTT,CASSHPGSAGNTIYF
TRBJ2-3,TRBV5-1,TRBD2,.,TGCGCCAGCAGCTTGCCATCTAGCGGAGGCAGGGATACGCAGTATTTT,CASSLPSSGGRDTQYF
TRBJ1-5,TRBV6-5,TRBD1,.,TGTGCCAGCACCCGACAGGGAGGTCAGCCCCAGCATTTT,CASTRQGGQPQHF
TRBJ2-2,TRBV7-9,TRBD2,.,TGTGCCAGCAGCTTTGGCGGGAGGGCCGACACCGGGGAGCTGTTTTTT,CASSFGGRADTGELFF
TRBJ1-2,TRBV19,.,.,TGTGCCAGTAGCTCGTCGACAAGCTATGGCTACACCTTC,CASSSSTSYGYTF
TRBJ2-1,TRBV5-1,TRBD2,.,TGCGCCAGCAGCGAACTAGCGGGAGGCAATGAGCAGTTCTTC,CASSELAGGNEQFF
TRBJ2-3,TRBV5-4,.,once,TGTGCCAGCAGCTTGGATCGGGAGGATACGCAGTATTTT,CASSLDREDTQYF
TRBJ2-1,TRBV27,.,.,TGTGCCAGCAGTTTAGTGGGGGAGCAGTTCTTC,CASSLVGEQFF
TRBJ1-2,TRBV5-5,.,once,TGTGCCAGCAGCTTGGGTCCGGAGCCCAAGTATGGCTACACCTTC,CASSLGPEPKYGYTF
TRBJ1-5,TRBV28,.,.,TGTGCCAGCAGCAACGGGGCCCGGCAGCCCCAGCATTTT,CASSNGARQPQHF
TRBJ2-5,TRBV6-1,.,.,TGTGCCAGCAGCCAGGTAGGAGAGACCCAGTACTTC,CASSQVGETQYF
TRBJ2-3,TRBV28,.,.,TGTGCCAGCAGTGAAGGGGGCCGGGGAGCGGGACCTGGGACTAGCACAGATACGCAGTATTTT,CASSEGGRGAGPGTSTDTQYF
TRBJ2-3,TRBV4-3,TRBD2,.,TGCGCCAGCAGCCAACAAGCGGGAATGTACACAGATACGCAGTATTTT,CASSQQAGMYTDTQYF
TRBJ2-1,TRBV29-1,TRBD1,few,TGCAGCGTTGAAGGCTGGACAGGATGGGGTGAGCAGTTCTTC,CSVEGWTGWGEQFF
TRBJ2-2,TRBV5-1,TRBD2,.,TGCGCCAGCAGCAGTCGGACTAGCGCCGGGGAGCTGTTTTTT,CASSSRTSAGELFF
TRBJ2-7,TRBV7-2,TRBD2,.,TGTGCCAGCAGCTTCCTGGGGGGGAGTGGGTCCTACGAGCAGTACTTC,CASSFLGGSGSYEQYF
TRBJ2-1,TRBV15,.,.,TGTGCCACCAGCAGAGCCCTGCGGAGGGGAGCGGCTTACAATGAGCAGTTCTTC,CATSRALRRGAAYNEQFF
TRBJ2-5,TRBV2,.,once,TGTGCCAGCAGAGGACTAGGGGGCGGGGTGGCCCAGTACTTC,CASRGLGGGVAQYF
TRBJ1-1,TRBV14,.,few,TGTGCCAGCAGCCGACAGGCCGGAACCACTGAAGCTTTCTTT,CASSRQAGTTEAFF
TRBJ1-1,TRBV28,.,.,TGTGCCAGCAGTTTTGTAAATCCGCCCGAAGCTTTCTTT,CASSFVNPPEAFF
TRBJ2-5,TRBV28,TRBD2,.,TGTGCCAGCAGCCGAGCGGGAGTTACGAACCAAGAGACCCAGTACTTC,CASSRAGVTNQETQYF
TRBJ2-1,TRBV18,.,many,TGTGCCAGCTCACCACCGGGCAGGGCGGACAATGAGCAGTTCTTC,CASSPPGRADNEQFF
TRBJ2-7,TRBV4-3,.,.,TGCGCCAGCAGCCAATTTGCGGGCGATTCCTACGAGCAGTACTTC,CASSQFAGDSYEQYF
TRBJ2-2,TRBV2,TRBD2,few,TGTGCCAGTCGAGCGGGAAGTCGGACCGGGGAGCTGTTTTTT,CASRAGSRTGELFF
TRBJ1-3,TRBV19,.,.,TGTGCCAGTAGTCACCAGAGCGGGGGAAACACCATATATTTT,CASSHQSGGNTIYF
TRBJ2-7,TRBV5-4,.,.,TGTGCCAGCAGCATGGGCCGACACTACGAGCAGTACTTC,CASSMGRHYEQYF
TRBJ2-3,TRBV25-1,TRBD1,.,TGTGCCAGCAGTGCCCGGACAGGACCTGCGGATACGCAGTATTTT,CASSARTGPADTQYF
TRBJ2-5,TRBV7-8,TRBD2,.,TGTGCCAGCAGCTTAGCGAGGGGACTATCAGAGACCCAGTACTTC,CASSLARGLSETQYF
TRBJ2-3,TRBV28,TRBD2,few,TGTGCCAGCACGGCGGGAGACACAGATACGCAGTATTTT,CASTAGDTDTQYF
TRBJ2-1,TRBV4-3,TRBD2,.,TGCGCCAGCAGCCAAGGGCGGACTAGCGGGAGTAGTAGGGATGAGCAGTTCTTC,CASSQGRTSGSSRDEQFF
TRBJ2-5,TRBV18,.,.,TGTGCCAGCTCACCGGGAGAGACCCAGTACTTC,CASSPGETQYF
TRBJ2-1,TRBV6-6,TRBD2,once,TGTGCCAGCAGACCGACCGGGACTAGCTCCTACAATGAGCAGTTCTTC,CASRPTGTSSYNEQFF
TRBJ1-5,TRBV5-6,.,.,TGTGCCAGCAGCTTGGCCGTAGGTCAGCCCCAGCATTTT,CASSLAVGQPQHF
TRBJ1-5,TRBV19,.,.,TGTGCCAGTAGTATTGAGGGCAATCAGCCCCAGCATTTT,CASSIEGNQPQHF
TRBJ1-5,TRBV6-6,TRBD1,.,TGTGCCAGCAGTCCCGGACAGGGAATCAATCAGCCCCAGCATTTT,CASSPGQGINQPQHF
TRBJ2-2,TRBV27,.,.,TGTGCCAGCAGTTTATCGAGGGCCGGGGAGCTGTTTTTT,CASSLSRAGELFF
TRBJ2-1,TRBV5-4,.,once,TGTGCCAGCACCACCTCCACGGCTAGCGCTACCTCCTACAATGAGCAGTTCTTC,CASTTSTASATSYNEQFF
TRBJ2-1,TRBV5-1,TRBD2,.,TGCGCCAGCAGCCCGGCTAGCGGGAGTCTAAATGAGCAGTTCTTC,CASSPASGSLNEQFF
TRBJ1-1,TRBV19,.,.,TGTGCCAGTAGTATAGCCGTGTCCCTGGGGGGGACTGAAGCTTTCTTT,CASSIAVSLGGTEAFF
TRBJ1-2,TRBV19,TRBD1,medium-sized,TGTGCCAGTAGTCCAGGCCCAGGGGGAGTCTTTGGCTACACCTTC,CASSPGPGGVFGYTF
TRBJ2-7,TRBV9,.,once,TGTGCCAGCAGCGTAGATTCCGAAACCCAGCAGTACTTC,CASSVDSETQQYF
TRBJ1-3,TRBV6-5,TRBD1,few,TGTGCCAGCATAAAAGACAGGGCGTCCGGAAACACCATATATTTT,CASIKDRASGNTIYF
TRBJ1-3,TRBV2,.,.,TGTGCCAGCAGTGACGCTGTGCCTGGAAACACCATATATTTT,CASSDAVPGNTIYF
TRBJ2-2,TRBV20-1,.,.,TGCAGTGCTAGAAGGACCGGGGAGCTGTTTTTT,CSARRTGELFF
TRBJ1-4,TRBV27,.,.,TGTGCCAGCAGTTTAATGGGGGCTAATGAAAAACTGTTTTTT,CASSLMGANEKLFF
TRBJ2-6,TRBV28,.,.,TGTGCCAGCAGTTTAACAGGGCAAATGGATGGGGCCAACGTCCTGACTTTC,CASSLTGQMDGANVLTF
TRBJ2-7,TRBV21-1,.,.,TGTGCCAGCTCGGGGAGCTCCTACGAGCAGTACTTC,CASSGSSYEQYF